Below, 27 T cell receptor beta chains from the same sample are listed, as sequenced in a study of blood T cells in healthy people across ages. A sample-barcoded 5' primer and a J-beta primer mix were used in a second PCR of about 7 to 12 cycles. Using its own MiXCR run on the 5' RACE reads, TCRdb lists one record per CDR3 protein. Among about 840,000 distinct CDR3 sequences listed, almost 30% were seen once. These data were also filed under a second study, of T cells of mothers and their children.

Sequenced input: blood. The origin of the receptors is a woman aged 40 to 50 in good health.

V and J are TRBV20-1 and TRBJ2-1, with TRBD2 matching over 9 bases. Germline CDR1 DFQATT, CDR2 SNEGSKA (reference sequence). Trimming took 2 bases from V and 6 from J; bases not matched to a gene: 8. The CDR3 extends over 15 amino acids. In nucleotides, the CDR3 is TGCAGTGCTAGATTTGCGGGGGGGCGTAGCAATGAGCAGTTCTTC. Translation: CSARFAGGRSNEQFF.

With respect to this clonotype: This may arise from a read error, as a much more abundant clone is one base away. This chain uses TRBV7-2 with TRBJ2-5; TRBD2 aligns across 9 bases. From germline, CDR1 is SGHTA and CDR2 FQGNSA. The CDR3 runs 17 residues. As DNA, the CDR3 is TGTGCCAGCAGCTTAGGGGGTGGCGGGGGGGTCCAAGAGACCCGGTACTTC. It translates to CASSLGGGGGVQETRYF.

This clonotype was counted many times. The chain couples TRBV7-3 to TRBJ2-7; D possibly uses TRBD1 or TRBD2 (5 bases each). The germline V gene has CDR1 SGHTA and CDR2 FQGTGA. There are 12 residues in the CDR3. V was clipped by 3 bases and J by 7 bases, with 10 bases between them. The CDR3 nucleotides are TGTGCCAGCAGCTTCCCGGGGCGGGAGCAGTACTTC. Residues: CASSFPGREQYF.

This clonotype was recorded many times. The genes are TRBV6-5 and TRBJ2-1, with D tentatively TRBD1 (5 bases). Germline CDR1 and CDR2: MNHEY and SVGAGI. The CDR3 loop spans 14 amino acids. V was trimmed by 4 bases and J by 12 bases, leaving 19 bases between them. CDR3 in DNA: TGTGCCAGCAGTTCCCGCCTCTCCACACAGGTGCAGTTCTTC. Amino acid sequence: CASSSRLSTQVQFF.

This clonotype has just a few counts. The chain is built from TRBV30 and TRBJ2-7, with TRBD1 identical over 9 bases. Germline V CDR1 and CDR2: GTSNPN, SVGIG (reference sequence). The CDR3 extends over 12 amino acids. J lost 12 bases, V lost 4 bases, and 10 bases had no gene match. CDR3: CAWNLRTGEPYF. The CDR3 nucleotides read TGTGCCTGGAATCTGAGGACAGGGGAACCGTACTTC.

The J gene is TRBJ1-2, the V gene TRBV12-3 or TRBV12-4, with a weak D call TRBD1 (5 bases). V was cut by 3 bases and J by 1 base, with 6 bases left in between. The CDR3 length is 13 residues. The CDR3 DNA reads as TGTGCCAGCAGTTTTGGACATAACTATGGCTACACCTTC. Its protein is CASSFGHNYGYTF.

The V call is TRBV5-1, the J call TRBJ2-1, with 10 bases identical to TRBD1. Losses at the gene ends were 4 bases for V and 13 bases for J; bases not matched to a gene: 20. This CDR3 is built from 17 residues. Germline lookup yields CDR1 SGHRS and CDR2 YFSETQ. CDR3 residues: CASSLQPDRGVGETQFF. The CDR3 bases are TGCGCCAGCAGCCTACAGCCGGACAGGGGGGTAGGGGAGACCCAGTTCTTC. Together with reference TRBV5-1 and TRBJ2-1, the CDR3 gives the full variable domain: KAGVTQTPRYLIKTRGQQVTLSCSPISGHRSVSWYQQTPGQGLQFLFEYFSETQRNKGNFPGRFSGRQFSNSRSEMNVSTLELGDSALYLCASSLQPDRGVGETQFFGPGTRLTVL.

The chain links TRBV7-2 to TRBJ2-1; 10 bases map to TRBD2. Germline V gene lookup returns CDR1 SGHTA and CDR2 FQGNSA. The CDR3 length is 15 residues. J was trimmed by 7 bases and V by 6 bases; bases with no gene match: 9. The CDR3 DNA reads TGTGCCAGCAGGTACGGACTAGCGGACGGTAATGAGCAGTTCTTC. Protein: CASRYGLADGNEQFF. The whole variable domain, remainder taken from reference TRBV7-2 and TRBJ2-1, is GAGVSQSPSNKVTEKGKDVELRCDPISGHTALYWYRQSLGQGLEFLIYFQGNSAPDKSGLPSDRFSAERTGGSVSTLTIQRTQQEDSAVYLCASRYGLADGNEQFFGPGTRLTVL.

This clonotype was counted at least ten times. The V call is TRBV4-1, the J call TRBJ2-5; tentative D call: TRBD1 (6 bases). There are 16 residues in the CDR3. The germline CDR1 and CDR2 sequences are MGHRA and YSYEKL. Trimming took off 4 bases at V and 3 bases at J, with 18 bases between the two ends. CDR3 nucleotide sequence: TGCGCCAGCAGCCGAGCGACACAAGGGGACAAAGAGACCCAGTACTTC. This encodes CASSRATQGDKETQYF.

This clonotype occurred a few times. The rearrangement uses TRBV12-3 or TRBV12-4 and TRBJ2-5; D unresolved. CDR3 length: 12 residues. The ends were cut back, 5 bases at V and 6 bases at J, with 10 bases in the middle. The CDR3 protein is CASSPGGKTQYF. DNA of the CDR3: TGTGCCAGCAGTCCTGGCGGCAAGACCCAGTACTTC.

The sample holds a few counts of this clonotype. This chain connects TRBV5-1 to TRBJ1-2; 11 bases are a match to TRBD1. The V segment lost 2 bases and the J segment 6 bases; nucleotides outside the gene matches: 9. CDR3 length equals 16 residues. CDR1 and CDR2 (germline): SGHRS, YFSETQ. CDR3 sequence reads: CASSFQPPGQGDGYTF. The CDR3, as DNA: TGCGCCAGCAGCTTCCAACCTCCGGGACAGGGGGATGGCTACACCTTC.

A word on this clonotype: Just one base apart from a much larger clone, this may be a read error. It is likely a read error, because the conserved phenylalanine at the end of the CDR3 is missing. The rearrangement joins TRBV20-1 to TRBJ2-3, with 13 bases matching TRBD2. Germline V gives CDR1 DFQATT, CDR2 SNEGSKA (reference sequence). This CDR3 contains 14 residues. V dropped 6 bases and J dropped 3; count of bases not matched to a gene: 3. CDR3: CSALTSGGTDTQYL. As DNA, the CDR3 is TGCAGTGCGCTGACTAGCGGGGGGACAGATACGCAGTATTTG.

Notes on this clonotype: The junction differs from germline at one of its ends, possibly a read error. The chain uses TRBV7-2 and TRBJ2-2; D is possibly TRBD1 or TRBD2 (5 bases each). The V gene's germline CDR1 is SGHTA and CDR2 FQGNSA. There are 16 residues in the CDR3. CDR3 nucleotides: TGTGCCAGCAGGGCCCCTGGGGCCCGGGTCACCGGGGAACTGTTTTTT. This gives the protein CASRAPGARVTGELFF.

This clonotype occurred a few times. The chain employs TRBV5-1 and TRBJ2-1; weak D call: TRBD1 (6 bases). The CDR3 loop spans 17 amino acids. Trimming cost V 0 bases and J 3 bases, with 16 bases left between them. Per the germline V gene, CDR1 is SGHRS and CDR2 is YFSETQ. Written as DNA, the CDR3 is TGCGCCAGCAGCTTGGAATTTGCAGGGGCATTCTACAATGAGCAGTTCTTC. Amino acids: CASSLEFAGAFYNEQFF.

This clonotype was seen at least ten times. The chain combines TRBV6-2 or TRBV6-3 with TRBJ2-7; D is perhaps TRBD1 (6 bases). Trimming pared 6 bases from V and 4 bases from J, leaving 19 bases between. The CDR3 is 15 amino acids. In germline, CDR1 is MNHEY, CDR2 SVGEGT. The CDR3 DNA reads as TGTGCCAGCAGGTCGGGGCAGGGGCGACAATACGAGCAGTACTTC. Translation: CASRSGQGRQYEQYF.

The CDR3, as DNA: TGTGCCAGCAGCTCACCGACGGACTCCTACGAGCAGTACTTC. The encoded protein is CASSSPTDSYEQYF. The rearrangement links TRBV7-9 to TRBJ2-7; D gene uncertain. The CDR3 loop spans 14 amino acids. With 4 bases removed from V and 0 bases from J, the gap between germline ends came to 10 bases. Germline CDR1 reads SEHNR; CDR2 reads FQNEAQ (reference sequence).

The V and J genes are TRBV7-2 and TRBJ1-5; D remains ambiguous. The germline V gene encodes CDR1 SGHTA and CDR2 FQGNSA. Trimming took off 5 bases at V and 7 bases at J, with 18 bases between the two ends. This CDR3 region has 15 residues. The CDR3 region is CASSPEGRREQPQHF. The CDR3 DNA reads TGTGCCAGCAGCCCAGAAGGCCGAAGGGAGCAGCCCCAGCATTTT.

This clonotype has at least ten counts. The chain has TRBV6-6 and TRBJ2-7, with D uncertain. Looked up from germline, CDR1 is MNHNY and CDR2 is SVGAGI (reference sequence). The length of the CDR3 is 13 residues. Trimming cost V 2 bases and J 4 bases, with 9 bases left between them. The CDR3 protein is CASSYGVQYEQYF. DNA of the CDR3: TGTGCCAGCAGTTACGGGGTCCAGTACGAGCAGTACTTC.

This rearrangement joins TRBV20-1 to TRBJ1-5; D not resolved. CDR1 is DFQATT and CDR2 is SNEGSKA in the germline V gene (reference sequence). This CDR3 spans 15 amino acids. V lost 3 bases and J 5 bases, leaving 17 bases between the germline ends. The CDR3 DNA reads TGCAGTGCTAGTCTAGGGCAGGCACTGGATCAGCCCCAGCATTTT. It codes for CSASLGQALDQPQHF.

In this sample, this clonotype turned up once. The germline gene is not matched at one end of the junction; a read error may be the cause. The V and J genes are TRBV2 and TRBJ2-1, with D maybe TRBD1 (6 bases). CDR3 length: 17 amino acids. Germline CDR1 and CDR2: SNHLY and FYNNEI. The CDR3 is CAGRVGGSNRGLNEQFF. The DNA for the CDR3 is TGTGCCGGCAGGGTTGGTGGCTCCAATAGGGGGTTAAATGAGCAGTTCTTC.

This chain joins TRBV4-2 and TRBJ2-7; tentatively, D is TRBD1 or TRBD2 (5 bases each). This CDR3 spans 15 amino acids. Germline loops: CDR1 LGHNA, CDR2 YNFKEQ. V gave up 0 bases and J gave up 2 bases, with 11 bases separating them. For the CDR3, the DNA is TGTGCCAGCAGCCAAGATGGGGACGGGCCCTACGAGCAGTACTTC. This sequence encodes CASSQDGDGPYEQYF.

This clonotype was detected once. The J gene is TRBJ2-1, the V gene TRBV24-1; unclear D gene. Germline assignment: CDR1 KGHDR and CDR2 SFDVKD. This CDR3 contains 12 residues. Trimming took 5 bases from V and 10 from J, leaving 11 bases between them. CDR3 nucleotide sequence: TGTGCCACCAGTGCCCGATCAGGCGAGCAGTTCTTC. It yields the protein CATSARSGEQFF.

This chain connects TRBV20-1 to TRBJ2-2; 7 nucleotides line up with TRBD2. Looked up from germline, CDR1 is DFQATT and CDR2 is SNEGSKA (reference sequence). The CDR3 spans 14 residues. The CDR3 nucleotides are TGCGGTGTATCCAGCGGGGCGAACACCGGGGAGCTGTTTTTT. Amino acids: CGVSSGANTGELFF.

This clonotype turned up a few times. V gene TRBV6-6 combines with J gene TRBJ1-2; a weak D match, TRBD1 (6 bases). Germline CDR1 reads MNHNY; CDR2 reads SVGAGI (reference sequence). The CDR3 totals 14 residues. The V end was cut by 6 bases, the J end by 0 bases, with 11 bases between. CDR3 DNA sequence: TGTGCCAGCAGGGACAGTTCAGCTAACTATGGCTACACCTTC. Amino acids: CASRDSSANYGYTF.

This clonotype was seen ten or more times. The CDR3: CSAPGNSSYEQYF. The CDR3 DNA reads as TGCAGTGCTCCGGGGAATAGCTCCTACGAGCAGTACTTC. V is TRBV20-1 and J is TRBJ2-7; tentatively, D is TRBD2 (5 bases). CDR1 is DFQATT, CDR2 SNEGSKA, per germline (reference sequence). V was shortened by 5 bases and J by 0 bases, with 11 bases between the two germline ends. This CDR3 has 13 residues.

The V gene is TRBV12-3 or TRBV12-4, the J gene TRBJ1-2, with unresolved D. The CDR3 runs to 13 residues. The V gene lost 7 bases and the J gene lost 6 bases, with 15 bases spanning the gap. CDR3 DNA sequence: TGTGCCAGCACCCGAGATTACTATGATGGCTACACCTTC. This gives the protein CASTRDYYDGYTF.

The chain employs TRBV4-1 and TRBJ1-4; D gene unclear. V lost 0 bases and J 8 bases, leaving 25 bases between the germline ends. The CDR3 length is 19 residues. The germline V gene has CDR1 MGHRA and CDR2 YSYEKL. The CDR3 region is CASSQDWTLALGAIEKLFF. DNA for the CDR3: TGCGCCAGCAGCCAAGATTGGACCTTAGCCCTTGGAGCTATCGAAAAACTGTTTTTT.